These T cell receptor beta chains were read from a single sample in a study of early T cells in non-severe SARS-CoV-2 infection. TCRdb re-called the 5' RACE reads through MiXCR, storing one row per CDR3 protein. The sample holds 25,000 to 30,000 distinct CDR3 sequences, 5.7% seen once. Sequencing was performed on whole blood. The source is an adult who was a healthcare worker with PCR-confirmed SARS-CoV-2 infection or an uninfected control (not recorded which). Both conserved end residues are part of each CDR3. D genes are given only for firm matches. Size tells how often a clone was seen (once, few, many) or the class of an expanded clone, and some rows leave it out.

abundance,j_gene,d_gene,v_gene,CDR3nt,CDR3aa
few,TRBJ1-6,.,TRBV7-6,TGTGCCAGCAGCTGGGCCCCAAATTCACCCCTCCACTTT,CASSWAPNSPLHF
.,TRBJ2-5,.,TRBV3-1,TGTGCCAGCAGCCAAGAGGAGCTTCGAGGGACCCAGTACTTC,CASSQEELRGTQYF
few,TRBJ2-3,TRBD1,TRBV4-1,TGCGCCAGCAGCCAAGGACAGGGAAGTCGAGATACGCAGTATTTT,CASSQGQGSRDTQYF
many,TRBJ1-3,.,TRBV15,TGTGCCACCAGCACCAGGTACGAAAACACCATATATTTT,CATSTRYENTIYF
many,TRBJ2-3,.,TRBV6-1,TGTGCCACCTCAGACGGTAGCACAGATACGCAGTATTTT,CATSDGSTDTQYF
many,TRBJ2-7,.,TRBV7-9,TGTGCCAGCAGCTTAGTTTCTTCAGGACACGAGCAGTACTTC,CASSLVSSGHEQYF
few,TRBJ1-3,.,TRBV6-2/TRBV6-3,TGTGCCAGCAGACCGACGTGGACAGGAAACACCATATATTTT,CASRPTWTGNTIYF
few,TRBJ1-5,.,TRBV27,TGTGCCAGCGCTCCGGTGCGGGGTAGCAATCAGCCCCAGCATTTT,CASAPVRGSNQPQHF
.,TRBJ1-2,.,TRBV19,TGTGCCAGTACTTCATGGGAATTCTCTAACTATGGCTACACCTTC,CASTSWEFSNYGYTF
many,TRBJ1-3,.,TRBV7-9,TGTGCCAGCAGCTTATCGCCGAGCTCTGGAAACACCATATATTTT,CASSLSPSSGNTIYF
.,TRBJ2-3,TRBD2,TRBV20-1,TGCAGTGCTAGCCCCGGGGGGGATAAAGCAGATACGCAGTATTTT,CSASPGGDKADTQYF
.,TRBJ1-3,TRBD1,TRBV20-1,TGCAGTGCTAGCCCGGGACAGGGGTATGGAAACACCATATATTTT,CSASPGQGYGNTIYF
many,TRBJ1-4,TRBD1,TRBV12-3/TRBV12-4,TGTGCCAGCAGGGCGGGACAGGGTAATGAAAAACTGTTTTTT,CASRAGQGNEKLFF
medium-sized,TRBJ1-2,.,TRBV7-2,TGTGCCAGCAGCTTAGCCAGCTATGGCTACACCTTC,CASSLASYGYTF
many,TRBJ1-2,.,TRBV7-2,TGTGCCAGCAGCTTAGAACGGATGGGGTACGGTGGCTACACCTTC,CASSLERMGYGGYTF
.,TRBJ2-3,.,TRBV7-6,TGTGCCAGCAGCTTAGGGTCGGGTGTGAACACAGATACGCAGTATTTT,CASSLGSGVNTDTQYF
.,TRBJ2-7,.,TRBV7-2,TGTGCCAGCAGCCTCTTCGCGGTCTCCTACGAGCAGTACTTC,CASSLFAVSYEQYF
many,TRBJ2-7,.,TRBV4-1,TGCGCCAGCAGCCAAGATTCCAGGGGCCTAACCTACGAGCAGTACTTC,CASSQDSRGLTYEQYF
.,TRBJ2-3,.,TRBV7-2,TGTGCCAGCAGCTTCGCGGGATTGGATACGCAGTATTTT,CASSFAGLDTQYF